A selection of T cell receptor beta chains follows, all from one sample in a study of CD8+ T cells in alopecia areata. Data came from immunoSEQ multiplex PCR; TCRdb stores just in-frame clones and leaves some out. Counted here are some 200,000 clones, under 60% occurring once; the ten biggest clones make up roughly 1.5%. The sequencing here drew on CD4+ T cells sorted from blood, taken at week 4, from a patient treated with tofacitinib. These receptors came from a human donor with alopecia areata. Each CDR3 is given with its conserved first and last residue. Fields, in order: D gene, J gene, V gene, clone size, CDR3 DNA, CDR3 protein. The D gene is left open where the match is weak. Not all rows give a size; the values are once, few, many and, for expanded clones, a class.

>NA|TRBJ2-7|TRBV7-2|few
TGTGCCAGCAGCCCTTCCTCATGGGAAAGCTCCTACGAGCAGTACTTC
CASSPSSWESSYEQYF
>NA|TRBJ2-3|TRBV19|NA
TGTGCCAGTAGCCACCTACGCACAGATACGCAGTATTTT
CASSHLRTDTQYF
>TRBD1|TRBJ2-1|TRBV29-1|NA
TGCAGCGTGCCCGGGACAGAGACTTACAATGAGCAGTTCTTC
CSVPGTETYNEQFF
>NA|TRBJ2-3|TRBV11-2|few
TGTGCCAGCAGCCGGGACTCCACAGATACGCAGTATTTT
CASSRDSTDTQYF
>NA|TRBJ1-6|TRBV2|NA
TGTGCCAACAGAGAGGGCGCCTATAATTCACCCCTCCACTTT
CANREGAYNSPLHF
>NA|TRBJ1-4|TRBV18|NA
TGTGCCAGCTCACCTGGTGCAACTAATGAAAAACTGTTTTTT
CASSPGATNEKLFF
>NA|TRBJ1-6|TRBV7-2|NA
TGTGCCAGCAGCGTCCGGCGGGGAAAGAATTCACCCCTCCACTTT
CASSVRRGKNSPLHF
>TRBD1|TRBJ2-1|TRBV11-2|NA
TGTGCCAGCAGCTCCAGGCAGGGGGTAGAGCAGTTCTTC
CASSSRQGVEQFF
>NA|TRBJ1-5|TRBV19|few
TGTGCCACTCGGGCCGGGGGTTCGGGCAATCAGCCCCAGCATTTT
CATRAGGSGNQPQHF
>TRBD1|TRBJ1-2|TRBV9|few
TGTGCCACCTCCCGCGGACAGGGCGAAGGGGGCTACACCTTC
CATSRGQGEGGYTF
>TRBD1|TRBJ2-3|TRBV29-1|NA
TGCAGCGTTGAGGGACAGGCCGGTCGGGATACGCAGTATTTT
CSVEGQAGRDTQYF
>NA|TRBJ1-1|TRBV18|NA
TGTGCCAGCTCACCACCGGTAGGGACCGAGAACACTGAAGCTTTCTTT
CASSPPVGTENTEAFF
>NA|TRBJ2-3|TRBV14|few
TGTGCCAGCAGCCAAGTTACTAGCACAGATACGCAGTATTTT
CASSQVTSTDTQYF
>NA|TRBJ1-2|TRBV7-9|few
TGTGCCAGCCTCAATGCGGGGGGATCTAACTATGGCTACACCTTC
CASLNAGGSNYGYTF
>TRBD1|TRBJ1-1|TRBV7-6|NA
TGTGCCAGCAGCTTAACAGGGGGGAACACTGAAGCTTTCTTT
CASSLTGGNTEAFF
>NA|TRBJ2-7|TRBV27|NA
TGTGCCAGCAGGGGGCCTTACTACGAGCAGTACTTC
CASRGPYYEQYF
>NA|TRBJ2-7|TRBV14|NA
TGTGCCAGCAGCCAATCCTACGAGCAGTACTTC
CASSQSYEQYF
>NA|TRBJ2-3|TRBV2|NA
TGTGCCAGCAGCCCACTAATTCCCGGGGCCGAAGATACGCAGTATTTT
CASSPLIPGAEDTQYF